Shown below are 20 T cell receptor beta chains from a single sample sequenced in a study of T cells after yellow fever vaccination. Each CDR3 protein is one row after TCRdb ran MiXCR on the 5' RACE reads. The repertoire consists of around 310,000 distinct CDR3 sequences, with around 3.6% occurring once and the leading ten covering about 20%. The source material was PBMCs, sampled on the day of the yellow fever booster vaccination. These receptors were collected from a man between 18 and 29 years old who received the YFV17D yellow fever vaccine.

This clonotype was counted many times. The CDR3 here is CASMVGYRGNQPQHF. The CDR3 DNA reads as TGTGCCAGCATGGTAGGGTATAGAGGCAATCAGCCCCAGCATTTT. The chain carries TRBV28 and TRBJ1-5; D not resolved. The CDR3 loop spans 15 amino acids. Germline lookup yields CDR1 MDHEN and CDR2 SYDVKM. V lost 7 bases and J 2 bases, leaving 15 bases between the germline ends.

The genes are TRBV5-1 and TRBJ2-3; 10 bases align to TRBD2. This CDR3 has 15 residues. The trim removed 3 bases at V and 7 bases at J, leaving 8 bases unmatched. Germline lookup yields CDR1 SGHRS and CDR2 YFSETQ. This CDR3 is CASSYDRTSGYTQYF. CDR3 in DNA: TGCGCCAGCAGCTACGACAGGACTAGCGGTTATACGCAGTATTTT.

The chain recombines TRBV2 with TRBJ2-3, with TRBD1 identical over 7 bases. CDR3 length: 11 residues. Looked up from germline, CDR1 is SNHLY and CDR2 is FYNNEI. The V and J ends lost 6 bases and 6 bases, in that order; junction bases with no gene match: 0. The DNA of the CDR3 is TGTGCCAGCAGGGACAGGGATACGCAGTATTTT. Translation gives CASRDRDTQYF.

V and J are TRBV11-3 and TRBJ2-1; TRBD2 matches at 9 bases. The CDR3 is 18 residues long. From germline, CDR1 is SGHNT and CDR2 YENEEA. Trimming cost V 5 bases and J 2 bases; bases outside gene matches: 13. CDR3 sequence reads: CASSLSFAGGSTYNEQFF. CDR3 DNA sequence: TGTGCCAGCAGCCTATCTTTTGCGGGGGGGTCTACCTACAATGAGCAGTTCTTC.

This clonotype was counted many times. The chain links TRBV4-3 to TRBJ2-2; possible D gene TRBD2, 5 bases. Germline lookup yields CDR1 LGHNA and CDR2 YSLEER. V lost 0 bases to trimming and J lost 4 bases, with 9 bases between them. The CDR3 is 15 residues long. CDR3 bases: TGCGCCAGCAGCCAAGATCCGGGGAGCACCGGGGAGCTGTTTTTT. It codes for CASSQDPGSTGELFF.

The sample holds many counts of this clonotype. V is TRBV11-2 and J is TRBJ2-1; D is perhaps TRBD1 or TRBD2 (5 bases each). This CDR3 is built from 15 residues. Germline-derived CDR1 and CDR2 are SGHAT and FQNNGV. Trimming removed 0 bases from V and 7 bases from J, with 13 bases in between. In nucleotides, the CDR3 is TGTGCCAGCAGCTTAGACGGGACCCTCGGTAATGAGCAGTTCTTC. Translating gives CASSLDGTLGNEQFF.

This chain uses TRBV27 with TRBJ1-4; D ambiguous. Looked up from germline, CDR1 is MNHEY and CDR2 is SMNVEV (reference sequence). This CDR3 spans 15 amino acids. V dropped 5 bases and J dropped 0 bases, with 10 bases sitting between them. CDR3 DNA: TGTGCCAGCAGTCGAACAGCCTCAACTAATGAAAAACTGTTTTTT. Protein product: CASSRTASTNEKLFF. Variable domain in full (rest from reference TRBV27 and TRBJ1-4): EAQVTQNPRYLITVTGKKLTVTCSQNMNHEYMSWYRQDPGLGLRQIYYSMNVEVTDKGDVPEGYKVSRKEKRNFPLILESPSPNQTSLYFCASSRTASTNEKLFFGSGTQLSVL.

This clonotype was found many times. V usage is TRBV5-6 and J usage is TRBJ2-7, with unresolved D. This CDR3 spans 14 amino acids. Germline lookup yields CDR1 SGHDT and CDR2 YYEEEE. The germline V and J ends were trimmed by 2 bases and 2 bases, with 11 bases remaining between them. CDR3 bases: TGTGCCAGCAGCTTCCAGGCGGACGCCTACGAGCAGTACTTC. Protein sequence: CASSFQADAYEQYF.

This clonotype occurred many times. The chain employs TRBV7-8 and TRBJ1-2; perhaps TRBD1 as D (6 bases). The length of the CDR3 is 15 residues. V lost 5 bases and J lost 2, with 15 bases in between. The germline gives CDR1 SGHVS, CDR2 FQNEAQ. The CDR3 sequence is CASSPWPGVNYGYTF. The CDR3 nucleotides are TGTGCCAGCAGCCCGTGGCCAGGGGTCAACTATGGCTACACCTTC.

This clonotype was picked up many times. J is TRBJ2-2 and V is TRBV20-1; TRBD1 might be the D (5 bases). Germline V gives CDR1 DFQATT, CDR2 SNEGSKA (reference sequence). This CDR3 is built from 14 residues. The V end was cut by 5 bases, the J end by 0 bases, with 10 bases between. CDR3 in amino acids: CSAQSRANTGELFF. The DNA of the CDR3 is TGCAGTGCTCAGAGCAGGGCGAACACCGGGGAGCTGTTTTTT.

This clonotype was counted many times. The chain has TRBV12-3 or TRBV12-4 and TRBJ2-7; D may be TRBD1 (5 bases). V lost 5 bases to trimming and J lost 2 bases, with 10 bases between them. This CDR3 has 13 residues. The CDR3 region has the DNA TGTGCCAGCAGTCCGACAGTTACCTACGAGCAGTACTTC. Residues: CASSPTVTYEQYF.

This clonotype was observed a handful of times. J is TRBJ2-1 and V is TRBV9; 9 nucleotides line up with TRBD2. This CDR3 spans 14 amino acids. The J segment lost 6 bases and the V segment lost 4 bases, leaving 5 bases of the junction unmatched. Germline values: CDR1 SGDLS, CDR2 YYNGEE. CDR3 protein: CASSTSGGTNEQFF. The DNA of the CDR3 is TGTGCCAGCAGCACCAGCGGGGGGACCAATGAGCAGTTCTTC.

Comments on this clonotype: A much more abundant neighbour one base away suggests this may be a read error. The CDR3: CASRHDRSGSPLPF. For the CDR3, the DNA is TGTGCCAGCAGACACGACCGATCGGGTTCACCCCTCCCCTTT. The chain has TRBV12-3 or TRBV12-4 and TRBJ1-6; D is undetermined. The CDR3 extends over 14 amino acids.

This clonotype has a count of ten or more. The chain employs TRBV24-1 and TRBJ2-1; unclear D gene. Per germline, CDR1 KGHDR and CDR2 SFDVKD. The CDR3 is 16 amino acids. V was clipped by 4 bases and J by 0 bases, with 12 bases between them. CDR3 in amino acids: CATSDPSADSYNEQFF. DNA of the CDR3: TGTGCCACCAGTGACCCGAGCGCTGACTCCTACAATGAGCAGTTCTTC.

This clonotype was counted ten times or more. The V gene is TRBV5-6, the J gene TRBJ2-7; 8 bases map to TRBD1. The V gene end was trimmed by 4 bases and the J gene end by 4 bases; junction bases not matched to a gene: 4. The CDR3 is 13 residues long. Germline CDR1 and CDR2: SGHDT and YYEEEE. The CDR3, as DNA: TGTGCCAGCAGCCCCGACAGGGGTTACGAGCAGTACTTC. Protein: CASSPDRGYEQYF.

This clonotype showed up many times. This chain connects TRBV7-2 to TRBJ2-7, with TRBD1 matching over 7 bases. The CDR3 loop spans 13 amino acids. The germline V gene has CDR1 SGHTA and CDR2 FQGNSA. The ends lost 5 bases at V and 3 bases at J; junction bases unmatched: 4. The CDR3 DNA sequence: TGTGCCAGCAGCCCGACAGGGTTCTACGAGCAGTACGTC. Translation: CASSPTGFYEQYV.

This clonotype was found many times. V gene TRBV6-5 combines with J gene TRBJ2-3; 11 nucleotides agree with TRBD2. Germline V gene lookup returns CDR1 MNHEY and CDR2 SVGAGI. V dropped 6 bases and J dropped 4; count of bases not matched to a gene: 6. The length of the CDR3 is 15 residues. This CDR3 is CASSRTSGGPDTQYF. In DNA, the CDR3 is TGTGCCAGCAGCCGCACTAGCGGGGGCCCAGATACGCAGTATTTT.

The chain links TRBV20-1 to TRBJ1-2; D possibly corresponds to TRBD1 (5 bases). The CDR3 extends over 13 amino acids. V was cut by 1 base and J by 8 bases, with 14 bases left in between. Germline CDR1 DFQATT, CDR2 SNEGSKA (reference sequence). DNA of the CDR3: TGCAGTGCTAGAGGGGACGCCGGGTGGGGCTACACCTTC. Amino acids: CSARGDAGWGYTF.

In this sample, this clonotype turned up many times. The genes are TRBV4-2 and TRBJ2-7, with D possibly matching TRBD2 (5 bases). Trimming took 4 bases from V and 2 from J, leaving 12 bases between them. This CDR3 is 14 amino acids long. The germline V gene encodes CDR1 LGHNA and CDR2 YNFKEQ. The CDR3 is CASSPDPGAYEQYF. The CDR3 DNA reads as TGTGCCAGCAGCCCAGATCCCGGGGCCTACGAGCAGTACTTC.

V and J are TRBV5-5 and TRBJ2-6; 7 bases match TRBD1. CDR1 is SGHKS, CDR2 YYEKEE, per germline (reference sequence). The CDR3 is made up of 15 amino acids. J lost 2 bases, V lost 4 bases, and 3 bases had no gene match. CDR3 sequence (DNA): TGTGCCAGCAGCAGCAGGGGGACTGGGGCCAACGTCCTGACTTTC. Translated, it gives CASSSRGTGANVLTF.